This TCR delta chain was identified during a study of delta chains in infants with herpesvirus infections. As for the study in general: From birth, Ugandan infants were followed prospectively for primary CMV infection. Postnatally CMV-infected infants were checked for a public fetal Vdelta1/Vgamma8 clonotype. General study findings and limits: The public Vdelta1 clonotype appeared in about 20% of the 18 CMV-infected infants.

As to this clone: Its cognate antigen is unknown.

Gamma-chain- and delta-chain-specific primers converted PBMC RNA into TCR cDNA. TCRdb called clones from the RT-PCR reads again using CATT. Here the sample spans 900 to 1,300 delta-chain clones, approximately 40% being singletons. Unmatched junction bases numbered 12, after V lost 9 bases and J lost 0 bases. The CDR3 totals 19 residues. Germline V gene data show CDR1 as TSWWSYY and CDR2 as QGS. This chain uses TRDV1 with TRDJ3; 9 nucleotides match TRDD3. This clonotype was obtained from a human donor who was a Ugandan infant, either HIV-exposed or HIV-unexposed (not recorded which). The sequenced sample was peripheral blood, obtained at time point 3 of longitudinal follow-up. The CDR3 DNA follows: TGTGCTCTCTCCTATACTGGGGGACTTAGCTCCTGGGACACCCGACAGATGTTTTTC. This gives the protein CALSYTGGLSSWDTRQMFF.